These 8 T cell receptor beta chains were sequenced from one sample in a study of Siglec-9 on CD8 T cells in melanoma. Sequencing was performed with immunoSEQ multiplex PCR; in TCRdb, only in-frame clones are kept and a portion is missing. The table has approximately 39,000 clones, 80% to 85% seen once. The sample consisted of Siglec-9- CD8+ T cells sorted from blood. All receptors derive from a human donor in good health.

The V and J genes are TRBV2 and TRBJ2-4; D is possibly TRBD1 (6 bases). V was trimmed by 8 bases and J by 0 bases, leaving 8 bases between them. The CDR3 totals 13 residues. CDR1 and CDR2 from the germline V gene are SNHLY and FYNNEI. The CDR3 region is CASLGQAKNIQYF. The DNA of the CDR3 is TGTGCCAGCCTGGGACAAGCCAAAAACATTCAGTACTTC.

The chain combines TRBV4-2 with TRBJ1-6; 9 nucleotides match TRBD1. Germline V gives CDR1 LGHNA, CDR2 YNFKEQ. V shed 4 bases and J 5 bases; nucleotides not matched to a gene: 3. CDR3 length: 15 residues. CDR3 protein: CASSLGTGNNSPLHF. CDR3 in DNA: TGTGCCAGCAGCCTTGGGACAGGGAATAATTCACCCCTCCACTTT.

Only a few counts were recorded for this clone. The V call is TRBV7-9, the J call TRBJ1-1; no clear D gene. Germline values: CDR1 SEHNR, CDR2 FQNEAQ (reference sequence). V was shortened by 1 base and J by 1 base, with 4 bases between the two germline ends. CDR3 length equals 13 residues. For the CDR3, the DNA is TGTGCCAGCAGCTTAGGACAGAACACTGAAGCTTTCTTT. Translated: CASSLGQNTEAFF. The full variable domain, with the rest looked up from reference TRBV7-9 and TRBJ1-1, is DTGVSQNPRHKITKRGQNVTFRCDPISEHNRLYWYRQTLGQGPEFLTYFQNEAQLEKSRLLSDRFSAERPKGSFSTLEIQRTEQGDSAMYLCASSLGQNTEAFFGQGTRLTVV.

The V and J genes are TRBV10-3 and TRBJ1-2; D is ambiguous. V was clipped by 0 bases and J by 4 bases, with 12 bases between them. The CDR3 is 15 amino acids. Germline V gene data show CDR1 as ENHRY and CDR2 as SYGVKD. This chain's CDR3 is CAISESKGPSYGYTF. The CDR3, as DNA: TGTGCCATCAGTGAGTCGAAAGGGCCCAGCTATGGCTACACCTTC.

The chain joins TRBV7-6 to TRBJ2-7; TRBD1 is a possible D gene (5 bases). This CDR3 contains 16 residues. In germline, CDR1 is SGHVS, CDR2 FNYEAQ. V lost 3 bases to trimming and J lost 3 bases, with 18 bases between them. The CDR3 coding sequence is TGTGCCAGCAGCTTGGGCCCATCAGGGTCGGGCTACGAGCAGTACTTC. Translated, it gives CASSLGPSGSGYEQYF.

The gene calls are TRBV7-9 and TRBJ1-2, with a possible D match to TRBD1 (5 bases). V was clipped by 10 bases and J by 3 bases, with 12 bases between them. The CDR3 contains 12 residues. Germline CDR1 reads SEHNR; CDR2 reads FQNEAQ (reference sequence). The CDR3 loop reads CATGDSDYGYTF. The CDR3 DNA is TGTGCCACGGGGGACTCCGACTATGGCTACACCTTC.

This rearrangement joins TRBV27 to TRBJ2-7; perhaps TRBD1 as D (5 bases). CDR1 and CDR2 from the germline V gene are MNHEY and SMNVEV (reference sequence). CDR3 length equals 15 residues. Trimming left V 6 bases short and J 4 bases short, with 19 bases between. CDR3 region: CASSYLVGDVYEQYF. DNA of the CDR3: TGTGCCAGCAGCTACCTCGTAGGGGATGTATACGAGCAGTACTTC.

The chain couples TRBV14 to TRBJ2-7; TRBD1 matches 8 bases. The V gene's germline CDR1 is SGHDN and CDR2 FVKESK. V dropped 4 bases and J dropped 5; count of bases not matched to a gene: 10. The CDR3 consists of 15 residues. The CDR3 nucleotides read TGTGCCAGCAGCCCCTTAACAGGGGGAGAGGACGAGCAGTACTTC. It codes for CASSPLTGGEDEQYF.